This is a list of T cell receptor beta chains from one sample in a study of beta chain features in type 1 diabetes. Sequenced by immunoSEQ multiplex PCR; TCRdb stores in-frame clones only, minus some. The table has 300,000 to 400,000 clones, 8% to 10% seen once. Sequenced sample: central memory CD4+ T cells from blood. These receptors were obtained from a man aged 25 to 40 with type 1 diabetes. Both conserved end residues are part of each CDR3. Fields, in order: V gene, CDR3 length, J gene, CDR3 protein.

>TRBV11-3|14|TRBJ2-3
CASSPGPSTDTQYF
>TRBV7-9|11|TRBJ2-1
CASSLKDSTFF
>TRBV13|12|TRBJ1-6
CASSPHSGTLHF
>TRBV9|17|TRBJ2-5
CASSYSEGLAGGETQYF
>TRBV5-6|15|TRBJ2-7
CASSSTSGPSYEQYF
>TRBV5-1|14|TRBJ2-3
CASSARGAGGTQYF
>TRBV7-7|14|TRBJ2-5
CASSRGTEQETQYF
>TRBV6-5|14|TRBJ2-1
CASVTGPHDNEQFF
>TRBV10-3|16|TRBJ2-2
CAIATGRDSDTGELFF
>TRBV5-1|15|TRBJ2-5
CASSLRSGSGETQYF
>TRBV6-5|14|TRBJ2-1
CASKTVSSYNEQFF
>TRBV28|13|TRBJ2-4
CASSLGGKNIQYF
>TRBV21-1|14|-
CASSKGDRSYEQYF
>TRBV28|13|TRBJ2-3
CASSTRLSDTQYF
>TRBV5-1|14|TRBJ1-2
CASSLGDRDYGYTF
>TRBV5-1|15|TRBJ1-4
CASSEGTAFNEKLFF
>TRBV5-6|15|TRBJ2-7
CASSPTGTATYEQYF
>TRBV9|13|TRBJ2-2
CASSAIGTGELFF
>TRBV6-5|15|TRBJ2-5
CASIQGPSYQETQYF
>TRBV19|15|TRBJ2-3
CASSLAGGLGDTQYF
>TRBV19|13|TRBJ2-5
CASSMKGGETQYF
>TRBV5-4|13|TRBJ2-1
CASSQARDNEQFF
>TRBV4-2|13|TRBJ2-3
CASSQESTDTQYF
>TRBV18|19|TRBJ2-1
CASSPPGLAGLSSYNEQFF
>TRBV7-6|16|TRBJ1-5
CASSLGVGASNQPQHF
>TRBV18|15|TRBJ2-1
CASSPPGDIAGAQFF
>TRBV5-1|15|TRBJ1-3
CASSFFLGGGNTIYF
>TRBV18|15|TRBJ2-2
CASSPIKGDTGELFF
>TRBV28|14|TRBJ2-7
CASNRPQGAYEQYF
>TRBV5-1|15|-
CASSLDVAGKGEQYF
>TRBV2|13|TRBJ2-3
CATRTGSTDTQYF
>TRBV19|14|TRBJ2-2
CASSPLGGAKELFF
>TRBV5-6|17|TRBJ1-3
CASSILSVAVIGNTIYF
>TRBV7-9|13|TRBJ2-5
CASSTGTPREQYF
>TRBV28|14|TRBJ2-1
CASRWGTSGDEQFF
>TRBV11-2|15|TRBJ2-3
CASSLGGRGTDTQYF
>TRBV6-6|13|TRBJ2-3
CASRLQGQDTQYF
>TRBV6-5|12|TRBJ2-1
CASSYSGYEQFF
>TRBV19|15|TRBJ2-1
CASSTPSGLSNEQFF
>TRBV5-4|13|TRBJ2-5
CASSQGTKETQYF
>TRBV19|13|TRBJ2-2
CASSPQGTGELFF
>TRBV4-2|15|TRBJ2-7
CASSQDGRPSYEQYF
>TRBV11-2|16|TRBJ2-1
CASSFTGGTDYNEQFF
>TRBV4-2|12|TRBJ2-5
CASSGGQETQYF
>TRBV5-6|16|TRBJ2-1
CASSLVAGQTWGEQFF
>TRBV6-1|13|TRBJ1-3
CASSELGVNTIYF
>TRBV5-4|13|TRBJ2-7
CASSTDRSYEQYF
>TRBV27|14|TRBJ2-7
CASSFRLAGYEQYF
>TRBV7-9|14|TRBJ2-2
CASSLSGETGELFF
>TRBV6-1|14|TRBJ2-2
CASRRGGNTGELFF
>TRBV4-2|13|TRBJ2-5
CASSLTAGETQYF
>TRBV9|15|TRBJ2-7
CASSVIRPSTYEQYF
>TRBV7-8|16|TRBJ2-4
CASSLTAGDVGNIQYF
>TRBV4-3|19|TRBJ2-7
CASSQQSGTSGPPSYEQYF
>TRBV25-1|16|TRBJ2-3
CASSGRWTPRADTQYF